This T cell receptor beta chain came from a study of T-cell reconstitution after alpha-beta-depleted transplantation in children. Overall study results and limits: It was newly produced T cells that mostly accounted for T-cell counts and diversity one year after transplant. Roughly two months post-transplant, alpha-beta T cells reportedly originated from several hundred graft clones that had expanded.

This clonotype was recorded a few times. Its antigen is not identified. Library preparation (for TCRbeta) was performed with unique molecular identifiers. TCRdb used MiXCR to reprocess the PCR reads, holding one entry per CDR3 protein. The top ten hold about 2.2% of the sample, which has fewer than 700,000 distinct CDR3 sequences, over 10% seen once. With 4 bases removed from V and 0 bases from J, the gap between germline ends came to 17 bases. This CDR3 has 17 residues. CDR1 is SEHNR, CDR2 FQNEAQ, per germline (reference sequence). The chain joins TRBV7-9 to TRBJ2-3, with D perhaps TRBD2 (6 bases). The clonotype originates from a male patient younger than 18 who had a stem cell transplant for acute myeloid leukemia, so the T cells may come from the graft donor. The sequencing used PBMCs, mostly from graft donor cells, collected 360 days after TCRalphabeta/CD19-depleted stem cell transplant. The CDR3 nucleotides are TGTGCCAGCAGCTGGCCGACGGCGGGGATGAGCACAGATACGCAGTATTTT. It yields the protein CASSWPTAGMSTDTQYF.